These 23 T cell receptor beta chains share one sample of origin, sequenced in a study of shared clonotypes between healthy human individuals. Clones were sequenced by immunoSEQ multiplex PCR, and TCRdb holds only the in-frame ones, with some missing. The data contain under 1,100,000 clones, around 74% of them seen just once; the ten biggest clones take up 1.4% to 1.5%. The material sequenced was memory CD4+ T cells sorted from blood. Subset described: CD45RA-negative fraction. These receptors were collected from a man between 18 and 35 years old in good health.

As DNA, the CDR3 is TGTGCCAGCAGCGAACGGACAGGGAATGGGGAGCAGTACTTC. Amino acids: CASSERTGNGEQYF. The chain joins TRBV9 to TRBJ2-7, with TRBD1 identical over 8 bases. Germline V gene lookup returns CDR1 SGDLS and CDR2 YYNGEE. V shed 3 bases, J shed 7 bases, and the junction held 9 bases outside the gene matches. This CDR3 region has 14 residues.

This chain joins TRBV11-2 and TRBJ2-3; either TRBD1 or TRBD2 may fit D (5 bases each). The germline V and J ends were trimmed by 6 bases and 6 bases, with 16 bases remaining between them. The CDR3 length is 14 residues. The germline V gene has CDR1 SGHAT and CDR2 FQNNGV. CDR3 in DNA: TGTGCCAGCAGGCCGGGACCCACTCAGGATACGCAGTATTTT. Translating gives CASRPGPTQDTQYF.

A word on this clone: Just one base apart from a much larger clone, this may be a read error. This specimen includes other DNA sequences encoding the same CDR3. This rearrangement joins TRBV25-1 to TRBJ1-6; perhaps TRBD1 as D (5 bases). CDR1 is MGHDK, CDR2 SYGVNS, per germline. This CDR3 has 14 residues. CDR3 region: CASSEEGSNSPLHF. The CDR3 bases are TGTGCTAGCAGTGAGGAGGGGTCCAATTCACCCCTCCACTTT.

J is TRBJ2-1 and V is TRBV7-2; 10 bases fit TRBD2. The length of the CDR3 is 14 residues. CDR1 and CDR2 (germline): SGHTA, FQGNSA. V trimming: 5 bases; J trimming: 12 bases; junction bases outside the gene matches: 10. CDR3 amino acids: CASSITGTSAWQFF. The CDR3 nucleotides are TGTGCCAGCAGCATTACCGGGACTAGCGCTTGGCAGTTCTTC. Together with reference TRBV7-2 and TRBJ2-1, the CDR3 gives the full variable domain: GAGVSQSPSNKVTEKGKDVELRCDPISGHTALYWYRQSLGQGLEFLIYFQGNSAPDKSGLPSDRFSAERTGGSVSTLTIQRTQQEDSAVYLCASSITGTSAWQFFGPGTRLTVL.

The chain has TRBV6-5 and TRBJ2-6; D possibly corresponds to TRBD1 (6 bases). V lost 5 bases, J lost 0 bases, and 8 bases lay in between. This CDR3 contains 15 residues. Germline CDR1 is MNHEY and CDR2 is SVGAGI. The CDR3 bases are TGTGCCAGCAGTACAGGGTCCTCTGGGGCCAACGTCCTGACTTTC. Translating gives CASSTGSSGANVLTF.

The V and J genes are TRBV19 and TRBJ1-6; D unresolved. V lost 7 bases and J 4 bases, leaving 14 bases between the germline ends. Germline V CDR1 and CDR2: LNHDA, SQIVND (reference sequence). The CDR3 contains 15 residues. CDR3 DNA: TGTGCCAGTATTGCCGGAGGGTTGTATAATTCACCCCTCCACTTT. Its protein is CASIAGGLYNSPLHF.

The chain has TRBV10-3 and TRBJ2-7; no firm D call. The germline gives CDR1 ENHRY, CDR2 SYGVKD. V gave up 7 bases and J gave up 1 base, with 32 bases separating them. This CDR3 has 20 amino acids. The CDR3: CAIIVLPGAFPIQLSYEQYF. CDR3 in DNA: TGTGCCATCATAGTCCTTCCCGGAGCTTTCCCTATACAACTTTCCTACGAGCAGTACTTC.

For the CDR3, the DNA is TGTGCCAGCAGAAACACAGGGGAAGCTTTCTTT. Translation gives CASRNTGEAFF. The rearrangement links TRBV27 to TRBJ1-1, with D possibly matching TRBD1 (6 bases). V was cut by 6 bases and J by 8 bases, with 10 bases left in between. The CDR3 length is 11 residues. CDR1 and CDR2 from the germline V gene are MNHEY and SMNVEV (reference sequence).

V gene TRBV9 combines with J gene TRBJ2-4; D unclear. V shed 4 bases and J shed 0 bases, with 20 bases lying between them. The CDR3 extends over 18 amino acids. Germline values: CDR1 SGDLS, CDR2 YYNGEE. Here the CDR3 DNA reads TGTGCCAGCAGCCTTAACCAGAGGCCTAGAATAGCCAAAAACATTCAGTACTTC. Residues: CASSLNQRPRIAKNIQYF. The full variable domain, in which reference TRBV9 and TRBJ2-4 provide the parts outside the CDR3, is DSGVTQTPKHLITATGQRVTLRCSPRSGDLSVYWYQQSLDQGLQFLIQYYNGEERAKGNILERFSAQQFPDLHSELNLSSLELGDSALYFCASSLNQRPRIAKNIQYFGAGTRLSVL.

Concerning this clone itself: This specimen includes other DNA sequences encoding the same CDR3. Here the CDR3 DNA reads TGTGCCAGCTCACCACCCGGACAGGGCTCCTACAATGAGCAGTTCTTC. It specifies CASSPPGQGSYNEQFF. This chain connects TRBV18 to TRBJ2-1; TRBD1 aligns across 8 bases. The CDR3 has 16 residues. Germline V gene sequence: CDR1 KGHSH, CDR2 LQKENI. V lost 0 bases and J lost 0; bases outside the gene matches: 1.

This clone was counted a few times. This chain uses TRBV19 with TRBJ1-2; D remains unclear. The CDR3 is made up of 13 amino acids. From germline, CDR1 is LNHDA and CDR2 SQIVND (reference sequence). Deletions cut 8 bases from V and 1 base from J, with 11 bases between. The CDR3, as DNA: TGTGCCAGTGAGGGAGGATATAACTATGGCTACACCTTC. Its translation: CASEGGYNYGYTF.

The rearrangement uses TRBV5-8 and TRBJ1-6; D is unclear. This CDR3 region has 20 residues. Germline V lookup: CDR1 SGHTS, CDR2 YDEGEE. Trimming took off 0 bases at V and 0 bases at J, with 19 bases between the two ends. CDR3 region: CASSLGMEGIASSYNSPLHF. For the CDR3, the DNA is TGTGCCAGCAGCTTGGGCATGGAGGGTATCGCCAGCTCCTATAATTCACCCCTCCACTTT. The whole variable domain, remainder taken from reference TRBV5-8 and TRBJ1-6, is EAGVTQSPTHLIKTRGQQATLRCSPISGHTSVYWYQQALGLGLQFLLWYDEGEERNRGNFPPRFSGRQFPNYSSELNVNALELEDSALYLCASSLGMEGIASSYNSPLHFGNGTRLTVT.

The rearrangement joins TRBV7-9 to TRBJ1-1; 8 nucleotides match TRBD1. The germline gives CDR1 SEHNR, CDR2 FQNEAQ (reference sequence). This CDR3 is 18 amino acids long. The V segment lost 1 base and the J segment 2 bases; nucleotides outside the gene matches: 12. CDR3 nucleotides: TGTGCCAGCAGCTTAGGCGGCGCCTGGGGACAGGATAACACTGAAGCTTTCTTT. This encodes CASSLGGAWGQDNTEAFF.

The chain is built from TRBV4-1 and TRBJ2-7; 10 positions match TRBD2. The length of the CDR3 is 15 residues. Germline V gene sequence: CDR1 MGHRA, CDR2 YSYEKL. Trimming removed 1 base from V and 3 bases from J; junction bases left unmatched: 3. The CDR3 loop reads CASSQVTSGNYEQYF. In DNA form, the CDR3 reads TGCGCCAGCAGCCAAGTTACTAGCGGGAACTACGAGCAGTACTTC.

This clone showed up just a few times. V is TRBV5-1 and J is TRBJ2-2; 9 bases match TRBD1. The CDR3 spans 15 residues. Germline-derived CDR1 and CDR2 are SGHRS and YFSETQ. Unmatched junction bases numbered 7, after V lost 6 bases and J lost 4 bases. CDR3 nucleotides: TGCGCCAGCATGTGGGGACAGGGTGTCACCGGGGAGCTGTTTTTT. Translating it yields CASMWGQGVTGELFF. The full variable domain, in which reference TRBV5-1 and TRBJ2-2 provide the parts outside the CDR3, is KAGVTQTPRYLIKTRGQQVTLSCSPISGHRSVSWYQQTPGQGLQFLFEYFSETQRNKGNFPGRFSGRQFSNSRSEMNVSTLELGDSALYLCASMWGQGVTGELFFGEGSRLTVL.

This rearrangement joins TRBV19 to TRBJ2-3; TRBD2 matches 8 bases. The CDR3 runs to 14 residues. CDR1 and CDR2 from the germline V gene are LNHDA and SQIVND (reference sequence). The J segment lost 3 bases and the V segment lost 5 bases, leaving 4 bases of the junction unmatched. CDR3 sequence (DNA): TGTGCCAGTAGTGTGACTAGCGCTACAGATACGCAGTATTTT. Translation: CASSVTSATDTQYF.

CDR3 DNA: TGTGCCACTTCACCTACAAGAGCGTCGAATGAGCAGTTCTTC. It yields the protein CATSPTRASNEQFF. V and J are TRBV9 and TRBJ2-1; D is uncertain. Germline lookup yields CDR1 SGDLS and CDR2 YYNGEE. Trimming pared 9 bases from V and 7 bases from J, leaving 20 bases between. This CDR3 region has 14 residues.

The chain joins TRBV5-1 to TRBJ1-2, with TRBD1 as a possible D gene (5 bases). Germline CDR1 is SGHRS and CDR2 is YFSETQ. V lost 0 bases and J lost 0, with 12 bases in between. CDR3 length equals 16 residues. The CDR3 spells CASSLGGREPNYGYTF. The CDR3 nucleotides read TGCGCCAGCAGCTTGGGCGGCAGGGAGCCTAACTATGGCTACACCTTC.

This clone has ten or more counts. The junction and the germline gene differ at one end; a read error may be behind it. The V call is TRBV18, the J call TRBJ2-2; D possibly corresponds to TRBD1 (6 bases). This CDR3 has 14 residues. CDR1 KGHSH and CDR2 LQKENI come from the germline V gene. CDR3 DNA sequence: TGTGCCAGCTCCCGGACAGAGAACGCCGGGGAGCTGTTTTTT. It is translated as CASSRTENAGELFF.

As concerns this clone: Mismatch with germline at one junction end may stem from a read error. CDR3 residues: CASSFSAGPQETQYF. CDR3 DNA sequence: TGTGCTAGCAGCTTCTCAGCGGGCCCACAGGAGACCCAGTACTTC. The V and J genes are TRBV7-7 and TRBJ2-5; a weak D match, TRBD2 (6 bases). Germline lookup yields CDR1 SSHAT and CDR2 FNYEAQ (reference sequence). This CDR3 contains 15 residues. Based on the CDR3 plus reference TRBV7-7 and TRBJ2-5, the full variable domain is GAGVSQSPRYKVTKRGQDVTLRCDPISSHATLYWYQQALGQGPEFLTYFNYEAQPDKSGLPSDRFSAERPEGSISTLTIQRTEQRDSAMYRCASSFSAGPQETQYFGPGTRLLVL.

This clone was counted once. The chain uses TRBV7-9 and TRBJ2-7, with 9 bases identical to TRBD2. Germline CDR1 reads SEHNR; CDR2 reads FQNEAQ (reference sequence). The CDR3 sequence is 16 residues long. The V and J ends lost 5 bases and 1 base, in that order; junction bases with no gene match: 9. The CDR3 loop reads CASSPFSGSWSYEQYF. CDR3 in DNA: TGTGCCAGCAGCCCCTTTAGCGGGAGTTGGTCCTACGAGCAGTACTTC.

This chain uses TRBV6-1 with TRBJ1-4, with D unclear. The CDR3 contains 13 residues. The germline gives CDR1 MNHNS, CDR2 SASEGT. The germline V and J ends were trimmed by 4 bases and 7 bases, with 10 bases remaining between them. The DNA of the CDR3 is TGTGCCAGCAGTGTACTATCCGGTGAAAAACTGTTTTTT. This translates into CASSVLSGEKLFF.

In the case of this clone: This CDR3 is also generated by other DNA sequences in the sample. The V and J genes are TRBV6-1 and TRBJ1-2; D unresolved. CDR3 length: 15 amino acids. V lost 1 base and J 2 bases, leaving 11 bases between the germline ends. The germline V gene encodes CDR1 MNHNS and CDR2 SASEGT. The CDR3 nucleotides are TGTGCCAGCAGTGAAGGGAGGCAGCGAAACTATGGCTACACCTTC. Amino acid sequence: CASSEGRQRNYGYTF.